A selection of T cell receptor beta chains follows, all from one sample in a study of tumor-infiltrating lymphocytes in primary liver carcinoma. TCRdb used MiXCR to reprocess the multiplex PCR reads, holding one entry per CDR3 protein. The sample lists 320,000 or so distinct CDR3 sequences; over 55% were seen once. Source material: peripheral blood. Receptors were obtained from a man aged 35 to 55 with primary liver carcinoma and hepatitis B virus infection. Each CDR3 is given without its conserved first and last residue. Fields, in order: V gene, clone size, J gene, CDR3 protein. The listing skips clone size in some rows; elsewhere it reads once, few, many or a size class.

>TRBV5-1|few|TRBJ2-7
ASSWTSGFSYEQY
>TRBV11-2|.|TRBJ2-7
ASSLLGVSYEQY
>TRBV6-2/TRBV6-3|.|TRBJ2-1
ASTSRYNEQF
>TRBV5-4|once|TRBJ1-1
ASSGGGGRTMNTEAF
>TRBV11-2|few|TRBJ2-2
ASSFPEIRSTGELF
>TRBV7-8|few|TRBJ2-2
ASSYTGASGELF
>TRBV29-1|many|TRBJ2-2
SVRLSGELF
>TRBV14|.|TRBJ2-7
ASSQRRLTLMGDEQY
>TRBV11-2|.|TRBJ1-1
ASSFNGAGNTEVF
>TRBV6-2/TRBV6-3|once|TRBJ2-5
ASTLSTGQFGQY
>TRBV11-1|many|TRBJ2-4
ASSLASGRNIQY
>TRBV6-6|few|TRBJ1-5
ASTPTQLNQPQH
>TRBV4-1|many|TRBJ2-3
ASHLSGRRTDTQY
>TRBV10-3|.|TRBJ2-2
AIRSRTGTDTGELF
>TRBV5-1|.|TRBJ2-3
ASILEAGTQY
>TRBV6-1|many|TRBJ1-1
ASRAGTGDTEAF
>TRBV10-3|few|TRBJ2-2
AISPQNIGELF
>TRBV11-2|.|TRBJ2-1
ANSFKARGPRQF
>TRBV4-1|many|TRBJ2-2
ASSQEAWGGELF
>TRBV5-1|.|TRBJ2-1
ASSLGTSGAYNKQF
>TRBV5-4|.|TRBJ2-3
ASSTDPTDTQC
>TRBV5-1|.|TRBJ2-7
ASSPNSVTASYEQY
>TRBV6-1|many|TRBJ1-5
ASSWAGNQPQH
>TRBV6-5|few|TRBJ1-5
ASSRTGIQPQH
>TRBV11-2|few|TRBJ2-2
ASSKGWIGNTGELF
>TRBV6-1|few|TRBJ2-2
ASSEGGAMTGELF
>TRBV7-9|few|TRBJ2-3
ASSLVRQSLADTQY
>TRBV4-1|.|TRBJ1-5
ASSSDRGTYQPQH
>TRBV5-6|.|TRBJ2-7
ASRSTGTGFSYEQY
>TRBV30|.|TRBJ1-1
AWSAQGGTEAF
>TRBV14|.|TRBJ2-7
ASNQGSQSSSYEQY
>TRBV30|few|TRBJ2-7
AWSALGTALSYEQY
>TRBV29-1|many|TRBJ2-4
SVGISKNIQY
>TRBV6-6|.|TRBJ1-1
ASSLGQGKGAGAF
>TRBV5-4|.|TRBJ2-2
ASSFTGGRDGELF
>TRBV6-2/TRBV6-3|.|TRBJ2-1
ASSPPRLVSPPKNNEQF
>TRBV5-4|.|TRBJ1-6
ASSLEGTGNSPLH
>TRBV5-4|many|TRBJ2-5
ASSETGTEETQY
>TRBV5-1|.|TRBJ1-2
ASSGTGYRGYT
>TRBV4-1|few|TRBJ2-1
ASSARLAGAYNEQF
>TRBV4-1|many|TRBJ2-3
ASSQGAAGVRTDTQY
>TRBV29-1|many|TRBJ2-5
SVEGSGETQY
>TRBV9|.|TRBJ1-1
ASSVGESDTEAF
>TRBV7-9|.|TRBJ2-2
ASSTRDRGRTNTGELF
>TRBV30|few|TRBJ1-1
AWEDRRRAF
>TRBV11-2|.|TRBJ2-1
ASSLYSLWHGQF
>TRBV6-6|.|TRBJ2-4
ASSYSGISGRLAKNIQY
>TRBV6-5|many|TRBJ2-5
ASSISGTRETQY
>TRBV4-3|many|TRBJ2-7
ASSPGQGRSYEQY
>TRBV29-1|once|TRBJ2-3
SATSGSDTDTEY
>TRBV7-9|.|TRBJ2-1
ASSVEGEAYNEQF
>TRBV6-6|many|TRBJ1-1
ASSYGAVNTEAF